This T cell receptor (beta chain) is from a study of blood T cell repertoires in COVID-19. Study context: Acute and convalescent COVID-19 samples came from the United States, Italy and Spain. PBMCs, B-cell-depleted T cells, or T cells were the source of the cDNA or gDNA that made up the material.

This study enrolled people aged about 18 to 100 from roughly 24 US geographic areas. Methods used by the authors: Estimates of nucleated cell counts were drawn from the amplification of reference gene primers. Method: immunoSEQ multiplex PCR; TCRdb's copy keeps in-frame clones and lacks some. V and J calls and clone size are as listed in that table; D and trimming were resolved from the DNA. The data hold 250,000 or so clones, with around 89% observed a single time. CDR1 is SGHTA, CDR2 FQGNSA, per germline. Losses at the gene ends were 5 bases for V and 3 bases for J; bases not matched to a gene: 8. CDR3 size: 15 residues.

The sequencing sample was made of PBMCs or T cells enriched from blood (not recorded which). The chain uses TRBV7-2 and TRBJ1-2; TRBD1 matches 8 bases. The sequence was obtained from a woman aged 40 to 50 with acute COVID-19. For the CDR3, the DNA is TGTGCCAGCAGCGCGCGAGCAGGGGGCTACTATGGCTACACCTTC. Its translation is CASSARAGGYYGYTF. Full variable domain (remainder filled in from reference TRBV7-2 and TRBJ1-2): GAGVSQSPSNKVTEKGKDVELRCDPISGHTALYWYRQSLGQGLEFLIYFQGNSAPDKSGLPSDRFSAERTGGSVSTLTIQRTQQEDSAVYLCASSARAGGYYGYTFGSGTRLTVV.